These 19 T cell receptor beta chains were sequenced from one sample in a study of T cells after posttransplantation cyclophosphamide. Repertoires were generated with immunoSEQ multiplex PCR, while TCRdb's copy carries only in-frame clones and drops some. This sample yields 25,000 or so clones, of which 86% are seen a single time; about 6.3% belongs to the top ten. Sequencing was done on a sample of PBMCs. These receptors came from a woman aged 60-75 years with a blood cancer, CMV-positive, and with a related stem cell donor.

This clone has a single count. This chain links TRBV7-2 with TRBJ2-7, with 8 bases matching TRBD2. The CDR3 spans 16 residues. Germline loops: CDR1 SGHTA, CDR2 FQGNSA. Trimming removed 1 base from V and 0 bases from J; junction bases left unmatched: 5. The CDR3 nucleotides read TGTGCCAGCAGCTTAGATACTAGCGGAAGCTCCTACGAGCAGTACTTC. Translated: CASSLDTSGSSYEQYF.

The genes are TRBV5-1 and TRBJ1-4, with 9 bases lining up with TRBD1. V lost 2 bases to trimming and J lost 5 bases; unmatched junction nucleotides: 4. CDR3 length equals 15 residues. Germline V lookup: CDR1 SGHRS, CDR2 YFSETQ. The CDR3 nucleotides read TGCGCCAGCAGCTTATCCGGGACAGGGAATGAAAAACTGTTTTTT. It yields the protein CASSLSGTGNEKLFF.

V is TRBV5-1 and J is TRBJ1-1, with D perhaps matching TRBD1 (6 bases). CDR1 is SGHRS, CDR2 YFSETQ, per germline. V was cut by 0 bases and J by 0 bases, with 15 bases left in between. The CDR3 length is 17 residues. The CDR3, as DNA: TGCGCCAGCAGCTTGGTAGCAGGGGCGCTAATGAACACTGAAGCTTTCTTT. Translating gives CASSLVAGALMNTEAFF. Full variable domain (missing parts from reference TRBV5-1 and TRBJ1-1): KAGVTQTPRYLIKTRGQQVTLSCSPISGHRSVSWYQQTPGQGLQFLFEYFSETQRNKGNFPGRFSGRQFSNSRSEMNVSTLELGDSALYLCASSLVAGALMNTEAFFGQGTRLTVV.

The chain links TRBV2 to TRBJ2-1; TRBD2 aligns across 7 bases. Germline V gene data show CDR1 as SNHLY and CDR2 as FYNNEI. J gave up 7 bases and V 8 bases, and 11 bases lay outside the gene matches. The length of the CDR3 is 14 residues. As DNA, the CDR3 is TGTGCCAGCGCCGCAGGGAGGGCTAGGAATGAGCAGTTCTTC. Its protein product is CASAAGRARNEQFF.

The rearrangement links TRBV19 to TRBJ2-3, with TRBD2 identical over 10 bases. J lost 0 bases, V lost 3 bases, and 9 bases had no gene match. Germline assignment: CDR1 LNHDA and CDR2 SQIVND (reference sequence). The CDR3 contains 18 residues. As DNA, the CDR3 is TGTGCCAGTAGTATTAGATCTAGCGGGAGACCGAGCACAGATACGCAGTATTTT. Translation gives CASSIRSSGRPSTDTQYF.

The DNA for the CDR3 is TGTGCCAGCTCACTTAACACAGATACGCAGTATTTT. It yields the protein CASSLNTDTQYF. The chain combines TRBV18 with TRBJ2-3; no firm D call. The germline V gene has CDR1 KGHSH and CDR2 LQKENI. The CDR3 has 12 amino acids. Trimming stripped 4 bases from V and 2 bases from J, with 4 bases between.

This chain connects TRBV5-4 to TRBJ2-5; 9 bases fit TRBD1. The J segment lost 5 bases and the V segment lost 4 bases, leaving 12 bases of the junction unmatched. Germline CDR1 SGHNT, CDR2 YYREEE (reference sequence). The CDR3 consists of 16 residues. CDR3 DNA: TGTGCCAGCAGCCAAATACCGGGACAGGGCCTGGAGACCCAGTACTTC. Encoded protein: CASSQIPGQGLETQYF.

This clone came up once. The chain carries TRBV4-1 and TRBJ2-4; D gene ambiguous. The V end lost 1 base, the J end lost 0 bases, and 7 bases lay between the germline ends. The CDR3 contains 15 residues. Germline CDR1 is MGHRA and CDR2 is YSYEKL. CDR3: CASSQGALAKNIQYF. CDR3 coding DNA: TGCGCCAGCAGCCAAGGAGCGCTAGCCAAAAACATTCAGTACTTC.

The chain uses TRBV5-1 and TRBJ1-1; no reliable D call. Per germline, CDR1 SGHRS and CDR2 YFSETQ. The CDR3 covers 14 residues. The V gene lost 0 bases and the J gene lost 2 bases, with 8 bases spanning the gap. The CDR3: CASSLVGDNTEAFF. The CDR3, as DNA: TGCGCCAGCAGCTTGGTGGGAGATAACACTGAAGCTTTCTTT.

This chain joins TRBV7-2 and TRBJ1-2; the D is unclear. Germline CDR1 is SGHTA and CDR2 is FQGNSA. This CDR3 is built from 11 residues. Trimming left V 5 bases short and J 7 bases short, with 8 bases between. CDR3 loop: CASSPRFGYTF. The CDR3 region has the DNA TGTGCCAGCAGCCCCCGTTTTGGCTACACCTTC.

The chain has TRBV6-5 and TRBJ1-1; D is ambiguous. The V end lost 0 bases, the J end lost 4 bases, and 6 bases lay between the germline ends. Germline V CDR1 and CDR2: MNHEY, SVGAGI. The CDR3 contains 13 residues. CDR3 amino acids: CASSYSRATEAFF. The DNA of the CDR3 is TGTGCCAGCAGTTACTCGCGGGCCACTGAAGCTTTCTTT.

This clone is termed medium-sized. This chain's CDR3 is CASRAASEKLFF. As DNA, the CDR3 is TGTGCCAGCAGAGCTGCGAGCGAAAAACTGTTTTTT. The chain joins TRBV2 to TRBJ1-4; D unclear. Germline CDR1 is SNHLY and CDR2 is FYNNEI. The CDR3 is made up of 12 amino acids. V was pared by 6 bases and J by 8 bases, with 10 bases between.

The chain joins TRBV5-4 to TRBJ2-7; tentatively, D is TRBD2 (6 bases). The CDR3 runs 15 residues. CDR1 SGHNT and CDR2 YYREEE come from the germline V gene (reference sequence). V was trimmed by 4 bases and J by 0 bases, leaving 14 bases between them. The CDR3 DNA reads TGTGCCAGCAGCATTGGGACTCGAAGCTCCTACGAGCAGTACTTC. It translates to CASSIGTRSSYEQYF.

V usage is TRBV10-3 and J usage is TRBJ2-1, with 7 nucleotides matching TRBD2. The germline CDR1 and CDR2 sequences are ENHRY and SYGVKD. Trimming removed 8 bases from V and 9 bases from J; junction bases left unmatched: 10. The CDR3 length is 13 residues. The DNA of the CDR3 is TGTGCCATCGGCCCGCGGGAGAGCTCTGAGCAGTTCTTC. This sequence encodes CAIGPRESSEQFF.

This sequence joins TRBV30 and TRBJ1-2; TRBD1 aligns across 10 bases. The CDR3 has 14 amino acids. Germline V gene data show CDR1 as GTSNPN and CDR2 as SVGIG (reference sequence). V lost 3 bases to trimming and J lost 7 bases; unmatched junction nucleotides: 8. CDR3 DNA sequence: TGTGCCTGGAGCAGGGACAGGGGAGATCGTGGCTACACCTTC. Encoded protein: CAWSRDRGDRGYTF. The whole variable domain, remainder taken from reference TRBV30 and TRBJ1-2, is SQTIHQWPATLVQPVGSPLSLECTVEGTSNPNLYWYRQAAGRGLQLLFYSVGIGQISSEVPQNLSASRPQDRQFILSSKKLLLSDSGFYLCAWSRDRGDRGYTFGSGTRLTVV.

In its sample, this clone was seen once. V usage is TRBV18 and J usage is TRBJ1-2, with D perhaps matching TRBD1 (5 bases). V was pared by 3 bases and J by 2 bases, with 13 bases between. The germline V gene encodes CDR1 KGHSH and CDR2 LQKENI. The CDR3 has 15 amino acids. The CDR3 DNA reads TGTGCCAGCTCACCCAGTGGGGACTCCAACTATGGCTACACCTTC. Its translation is CASSPSGDSNYGYTF.

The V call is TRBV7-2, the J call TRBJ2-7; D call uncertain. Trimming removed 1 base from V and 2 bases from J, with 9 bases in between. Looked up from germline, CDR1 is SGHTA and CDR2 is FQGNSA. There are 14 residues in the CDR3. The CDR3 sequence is CASSLVYPTYEQYF. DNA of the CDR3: TGTGCCAGCAGCTTAGTCTACCCCACCTACGAGCAGTACTTC.

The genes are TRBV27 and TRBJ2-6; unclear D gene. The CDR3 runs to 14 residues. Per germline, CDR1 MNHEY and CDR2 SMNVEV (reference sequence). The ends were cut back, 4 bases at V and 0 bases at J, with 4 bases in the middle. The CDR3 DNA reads TGTGCCAGCAGTTCCTTCTCTGGGGCCAACGTCCTGACTTTC. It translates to CASSSFSGANVLTF.

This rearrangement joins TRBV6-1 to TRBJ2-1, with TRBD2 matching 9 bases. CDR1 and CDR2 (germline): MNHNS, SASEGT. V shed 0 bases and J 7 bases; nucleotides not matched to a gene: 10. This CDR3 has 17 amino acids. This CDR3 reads CASSEAVAGGAGNEQFF. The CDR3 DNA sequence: TGTGCCAGCAGTGAAGCGGTTGCGGGAGGGGCAGGGAATGAGCAGTTCTTC.